The 14 T cell receptor beta chains reported below all come from one sample, sequenced in a study of T cells expressing NK-cell markers (dated by TCRdb to 2020 to 2021). Libraries were built with 5' RACE. The sample was run on an Illumina HiSeq 2000. Once TCRdb had reprocessed the reads, it stored one entry per CDR3 protein sequence and supplied no DNA. The sample table records roughly 450,000 distinct CDR3 sequences. Of the sample, more than 1.4% is held by the ten largest clones. The sample was blood T cells: a sorted CD56 or NKG2C T cell subset, CD4+ or CD8+ T cells, or bulk PBMC T cells (not recorded which). These receptors were obtained from a woman between 45 and 65 years old in good health. Donor details come from another sample of the same person, matched by shared clones.

The V call is TRBV5-1, the J call TRBJ2-1; the D call of TRBD2 rests on TCRdb alone, since no DNA is present to check it. Germline V gene sequence: CDR1 SGHRS, CDR2 YFSETQ. The CDR3 spans 15 residues. The CDR3 spells CASRRGTPSYNEQFF.

The chain recombines TRBV20-1 with TRBJ2-1; TCRdb designates TRBD1, a call that cannot be tested without DNA. The CDR3 contains 17 residues. CDR1 and CDR2 from the germline V gene are DFQATT and SNEGSKA (reference sequence). CDR3 sequence: CSASGSGGLSSYNEQFF.

The rearrangement links TRBV3-1 to TRBJ2-7. The CDR3 loop spans 15 amino acids. The V gene's germline CDR1 is LGHDT and CDR2 YNNKEL (reference sequence). CDR3 sequence reads: CASSQQAITSYEQYF.

This chain uses TRBV29-1 with TRBJ1-1. Germline V lookup: CDR1 SQVTM, CDR2 ANQGSEA. The CDR3 has 13 amino acids. The CDR3 loop is CSVYRPLNTEAFF.

The rearrangement links TRBV7-8 to TRBJ1-2. The CDR3 consists of 13 residues. CDR1 is SGHVS and CDR2 is FQNEAQ in the germline V gene. The CDR3 sequence is CASSLVEIRGYTF.

CDR3 protein: CASSQDSQGAGFYNEQFF. The chain recombines TRBV14 with TRBJ2-1; absent DNA, TCRdb's TRBD2 call cannot be checked. Germline V CDR1 and CDR2: SGHDN, FVKESK. This CDR3 region has 18 residues. Supplemented by reference TRBV14 and TRBJ2-1, the full variable domain reads EAGVTQFPSHSVIEKGQTVTLRCDPISGHDNLYWYRRVMGKEIKFLLHFVKESKQDESGMPNNRFLAERTGGTYSTLKVQPAELEDSGVYFCASSQDSQGAGFYNEQFFGPGTRLTVL.

This sequence joins TRBV5-5 and TRBJ1-4; as DNA is missing, the TRBD1 call by TCRdb cannot be tested. Germline CDR1 and CDR2: SGHKS and YYEKEE (reference sequence). This CDR3 spans 15 amino acids. The CDR3 region is CASSHPGQSNEKLFF.

This chain links TRBV20-1 with TRBJ2-5; TCRdb selects TRBD2, and the lack of DNA leaves this call unchecked. CDR1 DFQATT and CDR2 SNEGSKA come from the germline V gene (reference sequence). The CDR3 extends over 15 amino acids. The CDR3: CSARDLRESSETQYF.

This chain connects TRBV11-2 to TRBJ2-5; the D call from TCRdb, TRBD1, cannot be confirmed without DNA. The length of the CDR3 is 13 residues. The germline V gene has CDR1 SGHAT and CDR2 FQNNGV. Here the CDR3 reads CASTGQTQETQYF.

V gene TRBV6-2 or TRBV6-3 combines with J gene TRBJ1-2. This CDR3 contains 12 residues. Germline assignment: CDR1 MNHEY and CDR2 SVGEGT. The CDR3 loop is CASSPDFAGYTF.

The rearrangement uses TRBV12-5 and TRBJ2-7. Germline values: CDR1 LGHNT, CDR2 FRNRAP. This CDR3 region has 14 residues. The CDR3 protein is CASGLPTGSSKQYF.

The chain combines TRBV5-5 with TRBJ2-6; TCRdb returns TRBD1, unconfirmable since there is no DNA. CDR1 SGHKS and CDR2 YYEKEE come from the germline V gene (reference sequence). This CDR3 has 17 amino acids. The CDR3 region is CASSSRTAYSGANVLTF. The full variable domain, in which reference TRBV5-5 and TRBJ2-6 provide the parts outside the CDR3, is DAGVTQSPTHLIKTRGQQVTLRCSPISGHKSVSWYQQVLGQGPQFIFQYYEKEERGRGNFPDRFSARQFPNYSSELNVNALLLGDSALYLCASSSRTAYSGANVLTFGAGSRLTVL.

V and J are TRBV6-5 and TRBJ1-1; TCRdb's D call, TRBD1, is unchecked because there is no DNA. The CDR3 spans 13 residues. The V gene's germline CDR1 is MNHEY and CDR2 SVGAGI. CDR3 amino acids: CASSYGTSGPAFF.

The chain has TRBV6-1 and TRBJ2-7; absent DNA, TCRdb's TRBD1 call cannot be checked. Germline loops: CDR1 MNHNS, CDR2 SASEGT. This CDR3 is 15 amino acids long. CDR3 amino acids: CASRPGTGYSNEQYF.